This record looks at one T cell receptor (beta chain) sequence and its context. Its matching antigen is unknown. These data belong to a study of cytomegalovirus exposure and HLA in healthy donors. Study-wide results and caveats: Immune exposure information available was restricted to CMV serostatus.

The PCR employed 60 Vbeta primers together with 13 Jbeta primers. Data came from immunoSEQ multiplex PCR; TCRdb stores just in-frame clones and leaves some out. Of 150,000 to 200,000 clones listed, roughly 73% are singletons. This clonotype was obtained from a woman aged 40 to 50 in good health and CMV-seropositive. The sample was PBMCs.

CDR3 nucleotide sequence: TGCGCCAGCAGTCCCCGGGACACCGGCTACGAGCAGTACTTC. Amino acid sequence: CASSPRDTGYEQYF. V gene TRBV10-1 combines with J gene TRBJ2-7, with D possibly TRBD1 on 6 matching bases. With 5 bases removed from V and 3 bases from J, the gap between germline ends came to 14 bases. CDR1 is WNHNN and CDR2 is SYGVQD in the germline V gene (reference sequence). This CDR3 is built from 14 residues.